The clone carrying this T cell receptor beta chain was seen only once. Produced via immunoSEQ multiplex PCR; TCRdb's table is partial and in-frame only. The sample includes some 52,000 clones, about nine tenths of them seen just once. The CDR3 is made up of 13 amino acids. Germline V gives CDR1 SEHNR, CDR2 FQNEAQ (reference sequence). With 1 base removed from V and 3 bases from J, the gap between germline ends came to 7 bases. This specimen comes from a study of blood T cell repertoires in COVID-19. About the study: Samples representing acute and convalescent COVID-19 were sourced from the United States, Italy and Spain.

The chain couples TRBV7-9 to TRBJ2-7, with D hard to call. Sequenced: peripheral blood. This TCR was sampled from a human donor in a cohort sampled during active COVID-19. The CDR3 DNA is TGTGCCAGCAGCTTAGGGCAGATCTACGAGCAGTACTTC. Its translation: CASSLGQIYEQYF.